A selection of T cell receptor beta chains follows, all from one sample in a study of immune cell composition in non-small cell lung cancer. Method: immunoSEQ multiplex PCR; TCRdb's copy keeps in-frame clones and lacks some. This repertoire shows 3,000 to 3,500 clones, roughly 80% found once; its top ten account for more than 35%. Sequenced material: lung tumor tissue. The receptors come from a human donor with non-small cell lung cancer. Each CDR3 is given without its conserved first and last residue. The order of the fields is CDR3 protein, CDR3 length, clone size, V gene. The size entry is marked missing in some rows and otherwise reads once, few, many or a size class.

CDR3: ASSLRRGGKSDTQY
length: 14
size: -
V: TRBV2

CDR3: ASSFYHSHNQPQH
length: 13
size: -
V: TRBV7-2

CDR3: ASSPQAGERDTQY
length: 13
size: -
V: TRBV18

CDR3: ASSLAGGGNEKLF
length: 13
size: large
V: TRBV5-5

CDR3: ASSLSSGSDTQY
length: 12
size: -
V: TRBV7-2

CDR3: ASSQGGTSGGAETQY
length: 15
size: -
V: TRBV4-3

CDR3: ASRRAGQGLNTEAF
length: 14
size: -
V: TRBV5-1

CDR3: ASSLSLLADTQY
length: 12
size: -
V: TRBV7-3

CDR3: ASSGGFGGRGTEAF
length: 14
size: -
V: TRBV7-8

CDR3: ASRPDRGPTEAF
length: 12
size: few
V: TRBV10-2

CDR3: ASSYELAGTDTQY
length: 13
size: -
V: TRBV6-6

CDR3: ASSPGGKNIQY
length: 11
size: -
V: TRBV11-2

CDR3: ASSLAMRVPYNEQF
length: 14
size: -
V: TRBV5-1

CDR3: ASSGQGEDGYT
length: 11
size: few
V: TRBV25-1

CDR3: ASSPRDRVYGYT
length: 12
size: few
V: TRBV28

CDR3: ASSLVGGEYTGELF
length: 14
size: -
V: TRBV7-6

CDR3: ASRWTGGYEQY
length: 11
size: -
V: TRBV5-8

CDR3: ASSRGSGGNTEAF
length: 13
size: -
V: TRBV27

CDR3: ATQRGGLYEQY
length: 11
size: -
V: TRBV6-1

CDR3: ATSRERQRGNIQY
length: 13
size: medium-sized
V: TRBV15

CDR3: ASSEMASNYGYT
length: 12
size: medium-sized
V: TRBV2

CDR3: ASSEELGGGGYT
length: 12
size: once
V: TRBV6-1

CDR3: ASRWTGNHNSPLH
length: 13
size: -
V: TRBV27

CDR3: ASSLVPGKQETQY
length: 13
size: few
V: TRBV7-9

CDR3: ASSLGQGTPLH
length: 11
size: -
V: TRBV7-6

CDR3: ASTLTGAQQY
length: 10
size: -
V: TRBV11-1

CDR3: ASTSDSPASGNTIY
length: 14
size: -
V: TRBV6-6

CDR3: ASSNPRGGYSNIQY
length: 14
size: -
V: TRBV19

CDR3: ASSLDLPPGQANEQY
length: 15
size: -
V: TRBV5-1

CDR3: ASSQDSYGYT
length: 10
size: -
V: TRBV4-2

CDR3: ASSLLGGPLHDNSPLH
length: 16
size: medium-sized
V: TRBV5-4

CDR3: ASSQSDTQY
length: 9
size: -
V: TRBV14

CDR3: ASSLWGTYLETQH
length: 13
size: -
V: TRBV5-6

CDR3: ASSLQGSSSYEQY
length: 13
size: -
V: TRBV7-9

CDR3: ASSSGDGASGNTIY
length: 14
size: large
V: TRBV7-2

CDR3: ATSTLAGEEQF
length: 11
size: medium-sized
V: TRBV15

CDR3: ATKRGNAPNSPLH
length: 13
size: -
V: TRBV28

CDR3: ASSSIRTSGKAHAYNEQF
length: 18
size: -
V: TRBV5-1

CDR3: AISPGGNGTDTQY
length: 13
size: -
V: TRBV10-3

CDR3: ASSPGGRLTNEKLF
length: 14
size: -
V: TRBV5-4

CDR3: ASSSRTGGGYGYT
length: 13
size: few
V: TRBV4-2